This T cell receptor (beta chain) derives from a study of shared clonotypes between healthy human individuals. Whole-study context: Each donor had three CD4 naive, three CD4 memory, two CD8 naive and one CD8 memory plate. Overall study findings and caveats: It was the few donors that limited the genetic and exposure-history diversity represented.

This clone was counted once. The antigen remains unidentified. Per the authors' pipeline: Junction-only immunoSEQ sequences carried no quality scores, so filtering differed. Repertoires were generated with immunoSEQ multiplex PCR, while TCRdb's copy carries only in-frame clones and drops some. Clonal size and the V and J genes are those of that table, whereas D and trimming came from the DNA. The data contain a few million clones, 90% to 95% of them singletons. The CDR3 runs to 16 residues. The V and J ends lost 4 bases and 4 bases respectively, with 19 bases between them. CDR1 and CDR2 from the germline V gene are MNHNS and SASEGT.

The V call is TRBV6-1, the J call TRBJ1-2; possible D gene TRBD1, 5 bases. Sequencing was done on a sample of naive CD4+ T cells sorted from blood. Subset specified: CD45RA+ positively selected. This receptor was obtained from a man younger than 30 in good health. The CDR3 spells CASSARARDLTYGYTF. The CDR3 DNA reads as TGTGCCAGCAGTGCTCGTGCTCGGGACCTGACCTATGGCTACACCTTC.